These T cell receptor beta chains were read from a single sample in a study of T-cell reconstitution after alpha-beta-depleted transplantation in children. Each CDR3 protein is one row after TCRdb ran MiXCR on the PCR reads. The table includes fewer than 550,000 distinct CDR3 sequences, around 10% detected once. Sequencing was performed on PBMCs, mostly from graft donor cells, taken 180 days after TCRalphabeta/CD19-depleted stem cell transplant. The receptors shown here come from a female patient aged 2-10 years who had a stem cell transplant for aplastic anemia, so the T cells may come from the graft donor. CDR3s leave out the opening cysteine and the closing phenylalanine or tryptophan. Fields, in order: J gene, V gene, CDR3 protein.

TRBJ2-7 | TRBV7-6 | ASSLGASGSSYEQY
TRBJ2-2 | TRBV7-2 | ASSLTVVGTGELF
TRBJ1-3 | TRBV7-9 | ASSLATGRAGNTIY
TRBJ2-7 | TRBV28 | ASSSGTIYEQY
TRBJ2-7 | TRBV7-2 | ASSLREFPSYEQY
TRBJ2-1 | TRBV4-3 | ASSQDLSSYNEQF
TRBJ2-1 | TRBV18 | ASSPHRAPGNEQF
TRBJ2-1 | TRBV20-1 | SARGTNNEQF
TRBJ1-4 | TRBV6-6 | ASSYSGNEKLF
TRBJ2-2 | TRBV5-6 | ASTTGGPVNTGELF
TRBJ2-1 | TRBV6-5 | ASSYKGLEGYNEQF
TRBJ1-1 | TRBV24-1 | ATRGPGRTEAF
TRBJ2-2 | TRBV28 | ASIRTSGNGGELF
TRBJ2-1 | TRBV11-2 | ASSFQGAGGPRAEQF
TRBJ2-7 | TRBV30 | AWRSQGLAGDLEQY
TRBJ2-1 | TRBV24-1 | ATSLRGGRRGNNEQF
TRBJ2-3 | TRBV6-5 | ASRDSHTQY
TRBJ2-4 | TRBV12-3/TRBV12-4 | ASRSSGRAKNIQY
TRBJ1-4 | TRBV27 | ASRRVATNEKLF
TRBJ2-3 | TRBV9 | ASSVAVAESTDTQY
TRBJ2-3 | TRBV5-1 | ASEIGTSASTDTQY
TRBJ2-7 | TRBV27 | ASFSEADRGFYEQY
TRBJ1-1 | TRBV10-3 | AIRTGESSRAEAF
TRBJ2-5 | TRBV6-1 | ASSGLRRGGGETQY
TRBJ2-3 | TRBV6-5 | ASSYKRGGTDTQY
TRBJ1-3 | TRBV21-1 | ASWRVSRGPSGNTIY
TRBJ2-3 | TRBV12-3/TRBV12-4 | ASSLVLATADTQY
TRBJ2-1 | TRBV4-3 | ASSQDRGEYSYNEQF
TRBJ2-6 | TRBV9 | ASSIHRDKRFSGDNVLT
TRBJ1-1 | TRBV20-1 | SARDQGARTEAF
TRBJ1-1 | TRBV20-1 | SARPAAYTEAF
TRBJ1-3 | TRBV20-1 | SARVANKRRGNTIY
TRBJ2-3 | TRBV12-3/TRBV12-4 | ASSLALYAGTTDTQY